The entry below describes one TCR beta chain. The source of the sample is a study of T cell changes during pregnancy in multiple sclerosis. Trimming left V 2 bases short and J 2 bases short, with 8 bases between. Germline lookup yields CDR1 SGHTS and CDR2 YDEGEE. The CDR3 loop spans 13 amino acids. Profiling relied on immunoSEQ multiplex PCR, and the TCRdb table lists in-frame clones only, not all of them. This sample has about 67,000 clones; about 94% occur once, and the top ten carry 1.5% to 2%. Specimen: peripheral blood, collected in the first trimester of pregnancy. This sequence joins TRBV5-8 and TRBJ2-7; D unclear. The sequence derives from a female donor in good health, enrolled as a control in a pregnancy study. The CDR3 coding sequence is TGTGCCAGCAGCTTCGGGTCGGCCTACGAGCAGTACTTC. Translating gives CASSFGSAYEQYF. Full variable domain (outside the CDR3, taken from reference TRBV5-8 and TRBJ2-7): EAGVTQSPTHLIKTRGQQATLRCSPISGHTSVYWYQQALGLGLQFLLWYDEGEERNRGNFPPRFSGRQFPNYSSELNVNALELEDSALYLCASSFGSAYEQYFGPGTRLTVT.